Here is one TCR beta chain with its context. The antigen is not known. With random hexamers, roughly 0.5 to 1 ug RNA was reverse transcribed. The immunoSEQ assay covered 54 Vbeta and 13 Jbeta segments for CDR3. Each CDR3 protein is one row after TCRdb ran MiXCR on the immunoSEQ multiplex PCR reads. The top ten hold about 0.086% of the sample, which has about 160,000 distinct CDR3 sequences, roughly 95% seen once. TCR beta from blood CD8+ and CD4+ T cells was sequenced. Negative isolation was used for CD8+ and CD4+ T cells and FACS enrichment for TEMRA cells. The data stem from a study of CD8 T cells in Susac syndrome. Study conclusions and caveats: It was acknowledged in the study that the number of individuals who were included in its TCR sequencing and HLA analysis was relatively small.

V lost 1 base, J lost 1 base, and 11 bases lay in between. CDR3 length: 16 amino acids. In germline, CDR1 is LGHDT, CDR2 YNNKEL (reference sequence). Sample: CD4+ T cells from PBMCs. This clonotype originated in a human donor with multiple sclerosis. The V call is TRBV3-1, the J call TRBJ1-5; TRBD1 is a possible D gene (5 bases). CDR3 sequence reads: CASSQGAGLSNQPQHF. CDR3 DNA sequence: TGTGCCAGCAGCCAAGGCGCAGGGTTGAGCAATCAGCCCCAGCATTTT.